These 31 T cell receptor beta chains were all obtained from the same sample, sequenced in a study of blood T cell repertoires in COVID-19. Profiling relied on immunoSEQ multiplex PCR, and the TCRdb table lists in-frame clones only, not all of them. The data contain about 180,000 clones, around 80% of them singletons. The source material was peripheral blood. The receptors originated from a man aged 65 to 79 with active or convalescent COVID-19.

This sequence joins TRBV24-1 and TRBJ2-3, with 7 bases lining up with TRBD1. With 3 bases clipped from V and 4 bases from J, the junction kept 6 bases outside the gene matches. Germline lookup yields CDR1 KGHDR and CDR2 SFDVKD. CDR3 length equals 15 residues. The CDR3 sequence: CATSDPNRGADTQYF. The CDR3 DNA is TGTGCCACCAGTGATCCCAACAGGGGTGCAGATACGCAGTATTTT.

The chain is built from TRBV20-1 and TRBJ1-5; TRBD1 aligns across 8 bases. This CDR3 contains 16 residues. With V trimmed by 3 bases and J by 2 bases, 9 bases remained unmatched. The germline V gene encodes CDR1 DFQATT and CDR2 SNEGSKA (reference sequence). The CDR3 nucleotides read TGCAGTGCTAGTGGACAGGGAGTTATGCGCAATCAGCCCCAGCATTTT. Encoded protein: CSASGQGVMRNQPQHF.

The rearrangement links TRBV5-1 to TRBJ1-5; 8 nucleotides line up with TRBD1. Germline CDR1 SGHRS, CDR2 YFSETQ. V trimming: 4 bases; J trimming: 6 bases; junction bases outside the gene matches: 12. CDR3 length equals 16 residues. CDR3: CASSPDGQGAGQPQHF. CDR3 nucleotide sequence: TGCGCCAGCAGCCCCGATGGGCAGGGGGCGGGTCAGCCCCAGCATTTT.

V and J are TRBV18 and TRBJ2-1; 16 bases match TRBD2. With V trimmed by 3 bases and J by 3 bases, 5 bases remained unmatched. From germline, CDR1 is KGHSH and CDR2 LQKENI. This CDR3 is built from 18 residues. The CDR3, as DNA: TGTGCCAGCTCACCTGGGACTAGCGGGAGGGTTGGCTACAATGAGCAGTTCTTC. It specifies CASSPGTSGRVGYNEQFF.

The chain links TRBV2 to TRBJ2-7; the D gene is possibly TRBD2 (6 bases). Per germline, CDR1 SNHLY and CDR2 FYNNEI. There are 13 residues in the CDR3. With 3 bases removed from V and 7 bases from J, the gap between germline ends came to 13 bases. CDR3 sequence: CASSEGEEREQYF. The CDR3 DNA reads as TGTGCCAGCAGTGAGGGGGAGGAGCGTGAGCAGTACTTC.

This clone appeared a few times. The chain couples TRBV12-5 to TRBJ2-7; the D gene is possibly TRBD1 (5 bases). Per germline, CDR1 LGHNT and CDR2 FRNRAP. Trimming shortened V by 0 bases and J by 1 base, and 13 bases separated the two germline ends. The length of the CDR3 is 16 residues. Here the CDR3 DNA reads TGTGCTAGTGGTTTGGTCGAACTACAGGATTCCTACGAGCAGTACTTC. Encoded protein: CASGLVELQDSYEQYF.

J is TRBJ2-3 and V is TRBV7-3, with 7 positions matching TRBD2. The CDR3 runs 14 residues. The V gene's germline CDR1 is SGHTA and CDR2 FQGTGA. Losses at the gene ends were 4 bases for V and 5 bases for J; bases not matched to a gene: 6. CDR3 residues: CASSSAGVVDTQYF. As DNA, the CDR3 is TGTGCCAGCAGCTCCGCGGGGGTGGTAGATACGCAGTATTTT.

The gene calls are TRBV3-1 (or the pseudogene TRBV3-2) and TRBJ1-2; 7 bases line up with TRBD1. Losses at the gene ends were 6 bases for V and 8 bases for J; bases not matched to a gene: 15. Germline-derived CDR1 and CDR2 are LGHDT and YNNKEL (reference sequence). The CDR3 is made up of 15 amino acids. As DNA, the CDR3 is TGTGCCAGCAGTTTTGGACAGGCGGCGGGTGGGGGCTACACCTTC. Its translation: CASSFGQAAGGGYTF.

The chain employs TRBV6-2 or TRBV6-3 and TRBJ2-7; tentatively, D is TRBD2 (5 bases). Germline CDR1 MNHEY, CDR2 SVGEGT. V shed 3 bases and J shed 6 bases, with 24 bases lying between them. This CDR3 has 17 residues. As DNA, the CDR3 is TGTGCCAGCAGTTATCCCCACAAACGGGGATTGCGCGGCGAGCAGTACTTC. Residues: CASSYPHKRGLRGEQYF.

The chain joins TRBV10-3 to TRBJ1-3; D is perhaps TRBD1 (6 bases). The length of the CDR3 is 15 residues. Between the trimmed V and J ends, which lost 4 bases and 2 bases, there was a span of 12 bases. Germline values: CDR1 ENHRY, CDR2 SYGVKD. The CDR3 is CAISGPQGPGNTIYF. For the CDR3, the DNA is TGTGCCATCAGTGGCCCTCAGGGGCCTGGAAACACCATATATTTT.

This clone was detected only once. The gene calls are TRBV7-9 and TRBJ1-1; D gene ambiguous. From germline, CDR1 is SEHNR and CDR2 FQNEAQ (reference sequence). V was cut by 5 bases and J by 1 base, with 8 bases left in between. CDR3 length: 13 residues. CDR3: CASSPLQNTEAFF. The CDR3, as DNA: TGTGCCAGCAGCCCACTCCAGAACACTGAAGCTTTCTTT.

The chain joins TRBV6-5 to TRBJ2-5, with TRBD2 identical over 9 bases. The J segment lost 5 bases and the V segment lost 3 bases, leaving 7 bases of the junction unmatched. The CDR3 runs to 15 residues. Germline values: CDR1 MNHEY, CDR2 SVGAGI. Written as DNA, the CDR3 is TGTGCCAGCAGTTATTGGGCGGGGGGGCGTGAGACCCAGTACTTC. Its translation is CASSYWAGGRETQYF.

V is TRBV3-1 (or the pseudogene TRBV3-2) and J is TRBJ1-5; TRBD1 might be the D (5 bases). Trimming removed 4 bases at V and 6 bases at J, with 13 bases between. Germline-derived CDR1 and CDR2 are LGHDT and YNNKEL (reference sequence). The CDR3 is 14 residues long. The CDR3 protein is CASSPTARVQPQHF. The CDR3 DNA reads as TGTGCCAGCAGCCCCACCGCCAGGGTTCAGCCCCAGCATTTT.

The gene calls are TRBV28 and TRBJ2-7; 8 nucleotides agree with TRBD1. The CDR3 runs 15 residues. Germline-derived CDR1 and CDR2 are MDHEN and SYDVKM. Germline trimming cut 5 bases from V and 3 bases from J; bases unmatched to any gene: 9. DNA of the CDR3: TGTGCCAGCAGTGGCCGGGACAGGACAATCTACGAGCAGTACTTC. Amino acid sequence: CASSGRDRTIYEQYF.

This clone was found a few times. The chain carries TRBV2 and TRBJ1-5, with D possibly being TRBD1 (5 bases). V was shortened by 8 bases and J by 0 bases, with 11 bases between the two germline ends. Germline V CDR1 and CDR2: SNHLY, FYNNEI. The CDR3 extends over 14 amino acids. Here the CDR3 reads CASVDSHSNQPQHF. The CDR3 DNA sequence: TGTGCCAGCGTAGACAGCCATAGCAATCAGCCCCAGCATTTT.

The chain combines TRBV10-3 with TRBJ1-6; D gene uncertain. Per germline, CDR1 ENHRY and CDR2 SYGVKD. The CDR3 has 15 residues. With 2 bases removed from V and 2 bases from J, the gap between germline ends came to 7 bases. This CDR3 is CAISEQATYNSPLHF. CDR3 nucleotides: TGTGCCATCAGTGAGCAGGCCACCTATAATTCACCCCTCCACTTT.

This clone was seen a single time. The chain has TRBV27 and TRBJ1-6; tentatively, D is TRBD1 (5 bases). The CDR3 consists of 18 residues. Trimming took off 7 bases at V and 0 bases at J, with 19 bases between the two ends. The germline V gene has CDR1 MNHEY and CDR2 SMNVEV (reference sequence). The CDR3 sequence: CASTLGGTSGSYNSPLHF. In nucleotides, the CDR3 is TGTGCCAGCACCTTGGGGGGGACCTCTGGCTCCTATAATTCACCCCTCCACTTT.

The chain links TRBV6-2 or TRBV6-3 to TRBJ2-7; no clear D gene. This CDR3 is 15 amino acids long. Trimming stripped 0 bases from V and 3 bases from J, with 12 bases between. The germline gives CDR1 MNHEY, CDR2 SVGEGT. The CDR3 DNA follows: TGTGCCAGCAGTTACTCGAGGTTTAGGTACTACGAGCAGTACTTC. Translation: CASSYSRFRYYEQYF.

The chain combines TRBV4-3 with TRBJ1-4, with TRBD1 identical over 8 bases. Trimming cost V 0 bases and J 9 bases; bases outside gene matches: 9. The CDR3 runs to 16 residues. Germline V gene sequence: CDR1 LGHNA, CDR2 YSLEER. CDR3 bases: TGCGCCAGCAGCCAAGATCTAGGACAGGGTGCTCAAAAACTGTTTTTT. Translating it yields CASSQDLGQGAQKLFF.

The chain recombines TRBV7-8 with TRBJ2-7, with 7 bases fitting TRBD2. There are 15 residues in the CDR3. The V gene end was trimmed by 2 bases and the J gene end by 3 bases; junction bases not matched to a gene: 7. In germline, CDR1 is SGHVS, CDR2 FQNEAQ. The CDR3 DNA follows: TGTGCCAGCAGCTTAAGGCCAGGCGGGGGCTACGAGCAGTACTTC. Translating it yields CASSLRPGGGYEQYF.

V and J are TRBV6-5 and TRBJ1-2, with TRBD1 identical over 7 bases. Germline assignment: CDR1 MNHEY and CDR2 SVGAGI. The CDR3 extends over 13 amino acids. J was trimmed by 4 bases and V by 6 bases; bases with no gene match: 5. CDR3 protein: CASRDRFIYGYTF. The CDR3 DNA reads TGTGCCAGCAGGGACAGGTTCATCTATGGCTACACCTTC.

The CDR3 sequence is CASSQVPDRGRDEQFF. The CDR3 bases are TGTGCCAGCAGCCAAGTTCCGGACAGGGGTAGAGATGAGCAGTTCTTC. The chain is built from TRBV7-6 and TRBJ2-1; the match to TRBD1 covers 9 bases. Germline V gene sequence: CDR1 SGHVS, CDR2 FNYEAQ. After removal of 5 bases from V and 8 bases from J, the junction contained 13 bases not matched to a gene. CDR3 size: 16 residues.

CDR3 in amino acids: CASSQRGGNPYEQYF. CDR3 in DNA: TGTGCCAGCAGTCAGCGGGGGGGCAACCCCTACGAGCAGTACTTC. V and J are TRBV6-5 and TRBJ2-7, with TRBD2 matching over 10 bases. The V segment lost 5 bases and the J segment 2 bases; nucleotides outside the gene matches: 6. This CDR3 comprises 15 residues. Germline values: CDR1 MNHEY, CDR2 SVGAGI.

This clone has a handful of counts. The CDR3 DNA reads as TGTGCCAGCAGTCAGTGGGACAGTCTTGGCTACACCTTC. Translating it yields CASSQWDSLGYTF. This rearrangement joins TRBV27 to TRBJ1-2; TRBD1 aligns across 7 bases. The junction had 7 bases not matched to a gene; V was cut back by 5 bases and J by 7 bases. This CDR3 spans 13 amino acids. CDR1 and CDR2 (germline): MNHEY, SMNVEV (reference sequence).

The chain uses TRBV5-1 and TRBJ2-3, with 12 bases that match TRBD2. This CDR3 has 17 residues. The junction had 3 bases not matched to a gene; V was cut back by 0 bases and J by 1 base. Germline values: CDR1 SGHRS, CDR2 YFSETQ. CDR3 in DNA: TGCGCCAGCAGCTTGGACCTAGCGGGGGGGGGCACAGATACGCAGTATTTT. Translation: CASSLDLAGGGTDTQYF.

The chain joins TRBV12-5 to TRBJ1-3, with D hard to call. V was clipped by 2 bases and J by 0 bases, with 20 bases between them. The CDR3 has 19 amino acids. Germline V CDR1 and CDR2: LGHNT, FRNRAP. The CDR3 nucleotides read TGTGCTAGTGGTTTGAAGAGGTCGGAGGGAGTAGGCTCTGGAAACACCATATATTTT. It codes for CASGLKRSEGVGSGNTIYF.

The chain combines TRBV6-5 with TRBJ1-1; possible D gene TRBD1, 5 bases. The CDR3 has 13 amino acids. Germline V gene sequence: CDR1 MNHEY, CDR2 SVGAGI. Between the trimmed V and J ends, which lost 7 bases and 0 bases, there was a span of 9 bases. The CDR3 sequence is CASKDSLNTEAFF. Here the CDR3 DNA reads TGTGCCAGCAAAGACAGTTTGAACACTGAAGCTTTCTTT.

This chain uses TRBV12-5 with TRBJ2-5, with 7 nucleotides matching TRBD1. Trimming took 2 bases from V and 0 from J; bases not matched to a gene: 3. The CDR3 is 15 residues long. Per the germline V gene, CDR1 is LGHNT and CDR2 is FRNRAP. The CDR3 loop reads CASGLIDRDQETQYF. CDR3 nucleotide sequence: TGTGCTAGTGGTTTGATCGACAGGGACCAAGAGACCCAGTACTTC.

This clone was recorded a few times. This chain uses TRBV29-1 with TRBJ2-2; 7 bases line up with TRBD1. The V segment lost 7 bases and the J segment 6 bases; nucleotides outside the gene matches: 11. Germline V gene sequence: CDR1 SQVTM, CDR2 ANQGSEA. This CDR3 has 14 amino acids. In nucleotides, the CDR3 is TGCAGCGCCGCCGGGACAGATGCCGCCGGGGAGCTGTTTTTT. Encoded protein: CSAAGTDAAGELFF.

The chain uses TRBV30 and TRBJ1-3; D is possibly TRBD1 (5 bases). The CDR3 is 14 amino acids. Germline V gives CDR1 GTSNPN, CDR2 SVGIG (reference sequence). Trimming took 3 bases from V and 2 from J, leaving 11 bases between them. DNA of the CDR3: TGTGCCTGGAGCACCGGGACTCCTGGAAACACCATATATTTT. It codes for CAWSTGTPGNTIYF.

V gene TRBV5-8 combines with J gene TRBJ2-3; D is possibly TRBD2 (5 bases). V dropped 6 bases and J dropped 6 bases, with 17 bases sitting between them. In germline, CDR1 is SGHTS, CDR2 YDEGEE. CDR3 length equals 14 residues. The CDR3 protein is CASNRGAAIDTQYF. The DNA for the CDR3 is TGTGCCAGCAACCGGGGAGCCGCGATTGATACGCAGTATTTT.